The T cell receptor beta chain described here comes from a study of Ad26.COV2.S vaccination and SARS-CoV-2 variants. Overall study: Administration of Ad26.COV2.S was intramuscular, either once or twice 56 days apart.

The assay was immunoSEQ multiplex PCR, and TCRdb's table has in-frame clones only and misses some. Among about 320,000 clones listed, around four fifths were seen once. Trimming took 5 bases from V and 1 from J; bases not matched to a gene: 18. This CDR3 comprises 19 residues. Germline loops: CDR1 LNHDA, CDR2 SQIVND (reference sequence). Treatment: 19 received Ad26.COV2.S at low or high dose, single or two shots; about 5 received placebo; per-sample allocation not given. Sampling happened 63 days after the first vaccine or placebo injection. The specimen comprised peripheral blood, sampled in a trial of Ad26.COV2.S vaccine versus placebo. The TCR originated in a person between 18 and 65 years old who received the Ad26.COV2.S COVID-19 vaccine or a placebo. V and J are TRBV19 and TRBJ2-3; 7 nucleotides agree with TRBD2. DNA for the CDR3: TGTGCCAGTAGTCCCACCCCACTAGCGTTGGGGGTTGGCACAGATACGCAGTATTTT. This sequence encodes CASSPTPLALGVGTDTQYF.